This TCR beta chain was recorded in a study of Graves' ophthalmopathy and Graves' hyperthyroidism. Germline CDR1 is MNHNS and CDR2 is SASEGT. Trimming at V came to 3 bases and at J to 6 bases, leaving 4 bases not matched to a gene. The CDR3 extends over 13 amino acids. This clonotype was counted at least ten times. Amplified material comprised TCR beta CDR3 regions derived from RNA transcripts. After a first-round RT-PCR with HTBI primers, a second-round multiplex PCR was run. Using its own MiXCR run on the multiplex PCR reads, TCRdb lists one record per CDR3 protein. The sample has fewer than 70,000 distinct CDR3 sequences, approximately 45% seen once.

The chain recombines TRBV6-1 with TRBJ2-7, with TRBD1 identical over 8 bases. This sequence was found in an adult woman with Graves' ophthalmopathy. The specimen sequenced was peripheral blood. The CDR3 DNA is TGTGCCAGCAGTGAGGGACAGGTAGCCGAGCAGTACTTC. This gives the protein CASSEGQVAEQYF.